These T cell receptor beta chains were read from a single sample in a study of cytotoxic CD8 clonotypes in ibrutinib-treated CLL. TCRdb keeps only in-frame clones here, not all; method: immunoSEQ multiplex PCR. The sample carries 300,000 to 350,000 clones, more than 65% recorded once. Sequenced here: PBMCs, sampled before ibrutinib treatment. The receptors stem from a human donor with chronic lymphocytic leukemia. Each CDR3 is given with its conserved first and last residue. Where a row states a size, it is once, few, many or the class of an expanded clone; other rows omit it.

>few|TRBV4-1|TRBJ1-5
CASSQATGMVNQPQHF
>few|TRBV6-5|TRBJ2-7
CASSYFGGSYEQYF
>once|TRBV9|TRBJ1-4
CASSVTGQRNEKLFF
>NA|TRBV29-1|TRBJ1-2
CSVGRGDRIYGYTF
>NA|TRBV5-6|TRBJ2-1
CASSLTSGFITFF
>NA|TRBV9|TRBJ1-4
CASSVGWAEGEKLFF
>once|TRBV6-1|TRBJ1-2
CASSEVWGQGYTF
>once|TRBV25-1|TRBJ2-3
CASSDTAGGTDTQYF
>NA|TRBV2|TRBJ2-3
CASTLGGGADTQYF
>NA|TRBV15|TRBJ2-7
CATSKYPEGEQYF
>NA|TRBV9|TRBJ2-7
CASSVGVELGYEQYF